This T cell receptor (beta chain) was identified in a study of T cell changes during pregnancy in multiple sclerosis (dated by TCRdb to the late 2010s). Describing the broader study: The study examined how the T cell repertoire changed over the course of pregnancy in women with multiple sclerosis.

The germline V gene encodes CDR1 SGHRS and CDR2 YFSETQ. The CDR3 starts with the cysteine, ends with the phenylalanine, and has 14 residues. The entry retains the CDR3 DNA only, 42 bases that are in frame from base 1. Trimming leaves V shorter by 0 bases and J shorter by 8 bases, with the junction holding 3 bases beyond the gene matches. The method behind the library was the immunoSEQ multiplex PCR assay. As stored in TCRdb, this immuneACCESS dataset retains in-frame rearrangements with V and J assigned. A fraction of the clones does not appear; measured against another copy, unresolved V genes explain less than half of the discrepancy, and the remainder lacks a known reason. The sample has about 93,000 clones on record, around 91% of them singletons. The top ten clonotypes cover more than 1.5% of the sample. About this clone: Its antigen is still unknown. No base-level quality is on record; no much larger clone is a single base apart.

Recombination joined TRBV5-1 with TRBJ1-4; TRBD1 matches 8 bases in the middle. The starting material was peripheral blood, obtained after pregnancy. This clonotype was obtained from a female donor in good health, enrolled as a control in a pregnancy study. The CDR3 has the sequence CASSLARGREKLFF. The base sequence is TGCGCCAGCAGCTTGGCCAGGGGGCGCGAAAAACTGTTTTTT.